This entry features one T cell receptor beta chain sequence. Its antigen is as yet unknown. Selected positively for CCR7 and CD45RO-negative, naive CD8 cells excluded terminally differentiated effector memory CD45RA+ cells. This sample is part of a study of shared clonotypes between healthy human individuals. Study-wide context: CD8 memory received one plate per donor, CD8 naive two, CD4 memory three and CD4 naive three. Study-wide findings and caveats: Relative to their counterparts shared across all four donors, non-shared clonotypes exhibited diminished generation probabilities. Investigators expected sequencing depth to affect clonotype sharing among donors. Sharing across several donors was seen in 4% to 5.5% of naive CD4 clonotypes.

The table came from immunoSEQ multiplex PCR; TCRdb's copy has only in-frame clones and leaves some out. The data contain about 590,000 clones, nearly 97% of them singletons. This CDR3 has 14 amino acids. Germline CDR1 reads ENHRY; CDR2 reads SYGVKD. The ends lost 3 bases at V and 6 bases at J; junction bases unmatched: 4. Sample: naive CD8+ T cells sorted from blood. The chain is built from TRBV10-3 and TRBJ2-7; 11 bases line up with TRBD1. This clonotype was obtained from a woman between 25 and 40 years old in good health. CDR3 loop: CAISEPGQGAEQYF. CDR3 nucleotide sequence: TGTGCCATCAGTGAACCCGGACAGGGGGCCGAGCAGTACTTC.